A selection of T cell receptor beta chains follows, all from one sample in a study of shared clonotypes between healthy human individuals. Repertoires were generated with immunoSEQ multiplex PCR, while TCRdb's copy carries only in-frame clones and drops some. The data hold roughly 650,000 clones, with about 96% observed a single time. Sequences were obtained from naive CD4+ T cells sorted from blood. These receptors originate from a young woman in good health. The CDR3 runs from the conserved cysteine through the conserved F or W. Fields, in order: D gene, V gene, J gene, clone size, CDR3 protein, CDR3 DNA. A D gene is named only where the DNA matches it firmly. Clone size is stated in some rows and not others, as once, few, many or a class when expanded.

NA	TRBV11-2	TRBJ2-1	NA	CASSLSGTGHNEQFF	TGTGCCAGCAGCTTATCCGGGACTGGACACAATGAGCAGTTCTTC
NA	TRBV2	TRBJ2-1	NA	CASSWDSGNEQFF	TGTGCCAGCAGTTGGGACTCGGGCAATGAGCAGTTCTTC
NA	TRBV15	TRBJ1-5	NA	CATSGYGRGLSNQPQHF	TGTGCCACCAGCGGGTACGGGAGGGGACTAAGCAATCAGCCCCAGCATTTT
NA	TRBV7-9	TRBJ2-5	NA	CASSQGQEETQYF	TGTGCCAGCAGCCAGGGACAAGAGGAGACCCAGTACTTC
NA	TRBV28	TRBJ1-2	few	CATVVGGYGYTF	TGTGCCACCGTGGTCGGCGGCTATGGCTACACCTTC
TRBD2	TRBV5-4	TRBJ2-7	NA	CASSSKEREPDYEQYF	TGTGCCAGCAGCTCTAAAGAGCGGGAGCCCGACTACGAGCAGTACTTC
TRBD2	TRBV27	TRBJ2-5	NA	CASSPPLGAGGRETQYF	TGTGCCAGCAGTCCCCCCCTGGGAGCGGGAGGGCGGGAGACCCAGTACTTC
NA	TRBV5-1	TRBJ1-4	NA	CASRGGEKLFF	TGCGCCAGCAGGGGAGGTGAAAAACTGTTTTTT
TRBD2	TRBV6-5	TRBJ2-7	NA	CASSYASGASYEQYF	TGTGCCAGCAGTTATGCTAGCGGGGCGTCCTACGAGCAGTACTTC
NA	TRBV19	TRBJ1-5	NA	CASSIWGDSNQPQHF	TGTGCCAGTAGTATTTGGGGGGATAGCAATCAGCCCCAGCATTTT
TRBD2	TRBV9	TRBJ2-5	NA	CASSVLAGTTQETQYF	TGTGCCAGCAGCGTGTTAGCGGGGACTACCCAAGAGACCCAGTACTTC
NA	TRBV28	TRBJ2-2	NA	CASSLPERTGELFF	TGTGCCAGCAGTTTACCCGAGAGGACCGGGGAGCTGTTTTTT
TRBD1	TRBV27	TRBJ1-2	NA	CASSHRAPWTGGAYGYTF	TGTGCCAGCAGTCACCGAGCCCCTTGGACAGGGGGGGCCTATGGCTACACCTTC
NA	TRBV18	TRBJ1-1	NA	CASSPTDGTEAFF	TGTGCCAGCTCACCTACAGATGGGACTGAAGCTTTCTTT
NA	TRBV28	TRBJ2-3	NA	CASWRDPTDTQYF	TGTGCCAGCTGGCGGGATCCCACAGATACGCAGTATTTT
NA	TRBV19	TRBJ2-3	once	CASSIDRWDTQYF	TGTGCCAGTAGTATAGATCGGTGGGATACGCAGTATTTT
NA	TRBV15	TRBJ2-5	once	CATSRDMGSGETQYF	TGTGCCACCAGCAGAGATATGGGGAGCGGGGAGACCCAGTACTTC
TRBD1	TRBV18	TRBJ1-2	NA	CASSPPGTGANYGYTF	TGTGCCAGCTCACCACCCGGGACAGGAGCTAACTATGGCTACACCTTC
TRBD1	TRBV28	TRBJ2-1	NA	CASSLQGYEQFF	TGTGCCAGCAGCTTACAGGGGTATGAGCAGTTCTTC
NA	TRBV7-9	TRBJ1-5	NA	CASSSRGNSNQPQHF	TGTGCCAGCAGCTCCAGGGGAAATAGCAATCAGCCCCAGCATTTT
NA	TRBV11-2	TRBJ2-1	NA	CASSHLDPGSYNEQFF	TGTGCCAGCAGCCACCTAGACCCGGGGTCCTACAATGAGCAGTTCTTC
TRBD1	TRBV7-2	TRBJ1-2	NA	CASSLGDRTNYGYTF	TGTGCCAGCAGCTTAGGGGACAGAACTAACTATGGCTACACCTTC
NA	TRBV9	TRBJ2-4	NA	CASSVEGRRGNIQYF	TGTGCCAGCAGCGTAGAGGGGAGGCGGGGAAACATTCAGTACTTC
NA	TRBV19	TRBJ2-1	NA	CASSIETSYNEQFF	TGTGCCAGTAGTATAGAAACCTCCTACAATGAGCAGTTCTTC
TRBD2	TRBV7-2	TRBJ2-7	NA	CASSPGLAGENEQYF	TGTGCCAGCAGTCCAGGACTAGCGGGAGAGAATGAGCAGTACTTC
TRBD1	TRBV27	TRBJ2-7	few	CASSQRTGGSYEQYF	TGTGCCAGCAGTCAACGGACAGGGGGCTCCTACGAGCAGTACTTC
NA	TRBV13	TRBJ2-1	NA	CACHIEQFF	TGTGCCTGCCATATTGAGCAGTTCTTC
NA	TRBV28	TRBJ2-7	NA	CASSLGLRYEQYF	TGTGCCAGCAGTTTAGGACTACGCTACGAGCAGTACTTC
TRBD1	TRBV28	TRBJ2-6	NA	CASSRPPGQRYSGANVLTF	TGTGCCAGCAGCCGACCTCCGGGACAGCGATACTCTGGGGCCAACGTCCTGACTTTC
NA	TRBV25-1	TRBJ1-4	NA	CASSDIQGANEKLFF	TGTGCCAGCAGTGACATACAGGGTGCTAATGAAAAACTGTTTTTT
NA	TRBV28	TRBJ2-2	NA	CASSSQGLELFF	TGTGCCAGCAGTTCTCAGGGGTTGGAGCTGTTTTTT
TRBD1	TRBV19	TRBJ2-7	NA	CASSNTRDRSYEQYF	TGTGCCAGTAGCAACACCCGGGACAGATCCTACGAGCAGTACTTC
NA	TRBV5-1	TRBJ1-4	few	CASSLAGAEKLFF	TGCGCCAGCAGCTTGGCAGGGGCTGAAAAACTGTTTTTT
NA	TRBV18	TRBJ2-5	once	CASSPEETQYF	TGTGCCAGCTCACCCGAGGAGACCCAGTACTTC
TRBD2	TRBV6-5	TRBJ2-1	NA	CASREGLAPYNEQFF	TGTGCCAGCAGGGAGGGACTAGCGCCCTACAATGAGCAGTTCTTC
TRBD1	TRBV4-2	TRBJ2-7	NA	CASSQPGQGSYEQYF	TGTGCCAGCAGCCAACCGGGACAGGGTTCCTACGAGCAGTACTTC
NA	TRBV7-9	TRBJ2-5	NA	CASSLNVWAAQETQYF	TGTGCCAGCAGCTTAAATGTGTGGGCGGCCCAAGAGACCCAGTACTTC
NA	TRBV2	TRBJ2-7	NA	CASSEVTNYEQYF	TGTGCCAGCAGTGAGGTGACAAACTACGAGCAGTACTTC
NA	TRBV28	TRBJ2-5	NA	CASSLGKRRYQETQYF	TGTGCCAGCAGTTTGGGGAAGCGGAGGTACCAAGAGACCCAGTACTTC
TRBD2	TRBV2	TRBJ2-7	NA	CASRMTSGRDEQYF	TGTGCCAGCAGGATGACTAGCGGGAGGGACGAGCAGTACTTC
NA	TRBV19	TRBJ1-1	NA	CASKTVNTEAFF	TGTGCCAGTAAAACGGTGAACACTGAAGCTTTCTTT
TRBD2	TRBV7-8	TRBJ2-3	NA	CASSLLAGSDTQYF	TGTGCCAGCAGCTTACTAGCGGGATCAGATACGCAGTATTTT
NA	TRBV27	TRBJ1-1	NA	CASSLSWGTEAFF	TGTGCCAGCAGTTTAAGTTGGGGCACTGAAGCTTTCTTT
NA	TRBV27	TRBJ2-7	NA	CASSSSLTARYEQYF	TGTGCCAGCAGTTCTAGTTTAACAGCACGCTACGAGCAGTACTTC
TRBD2	TRBV2	TRBJ2-3	NA	CASSGDLAGTTDTQYF	TGTGCCAGCAGTGGGGACCTAGCGGGTACCACAGATACGCAGTATTTT
NA	TRBV28	TRBJ2-3	NA	CASSLMGRRNTDTQYF	TGTGCCAGCAGTTTAATGGGCAGGAGGAACACAGATACGCAGTATTTT
TRBD1	TRBV6-4	TRBJ1-2	NA	CATRRTGSYGYTF	TGTGCCACCCGCAGGACAGGGAGTTATGGCTACACCTTC
NA	TRBV4-1	TRBJ1-2	once	CASSPTAAYGYTF	TGCGCCAGCAGCCCGACAGCTGCCTATGGCTACACCTTC
NA	TRBV18	TRBJ2-5	NA	CASSPLGETQYF	TGTGCCAGCTCACCATTGGGAGAGACCCAGTACTTC